The sequence of this T cell receptor beta chain was determined in a study of blood T cell repertoires in COVID-19. Study in general: In each case, the material was cDNA or gDNA derived from T cells, B-cell-depleted T cells, or PBMCs.

The V and J ends lost 5 bases and 2 bases, in that order; junction bases with no gene match: 11. The CDR3 length is 16 residues. The V gene's germline CDR1 is SGHAT and CDR2 FQNNGV. The method was immunoSEQ multiplex PCR; TCRdb's version includes in-frame clones alone and lacks a portion of them. The table includes about 200,000 clones, almost 90% detected once. The material sequenced was peripheral blood. The chain links TRBV11-2 to TRBJ2-7; 8 bases line up with TRBD2. This receptor was obtained from a man aged 18 to 35 with active or convalescent COVID-19. The DNA for the CDR3 is TGTGCCAGCAGCCACCATTCGAGCGGGGGCCCCTACGAGCAGTACTTC. Its translation is CASSHHSSGGPYEQYF.